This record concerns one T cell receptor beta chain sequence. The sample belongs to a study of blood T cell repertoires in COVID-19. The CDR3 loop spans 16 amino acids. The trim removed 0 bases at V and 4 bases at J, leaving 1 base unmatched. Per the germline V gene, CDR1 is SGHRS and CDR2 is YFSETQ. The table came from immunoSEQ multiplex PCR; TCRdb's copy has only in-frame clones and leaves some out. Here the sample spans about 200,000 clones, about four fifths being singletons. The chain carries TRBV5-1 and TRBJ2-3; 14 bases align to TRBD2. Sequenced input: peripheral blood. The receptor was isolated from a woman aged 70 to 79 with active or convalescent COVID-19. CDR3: CASSLEGLAGADTQYF. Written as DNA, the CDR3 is TGCGCCAGCAGCTTGGAGGGACTAGCGGGGGCAGATACGCAGTATTTT.